The 25 T cell receptor beta chains given below trace back to one sample, sequenced in a study of CD8 T cells in ankylosing spondylitis. TCRdb re-called the 5' RACE reads through MiXCR, storing one row per CDR3 protein. Of 350,000 or so distinct CDR3 sequences detected, 11% appear once; the ten largest clones hold 8% to 9.5%. The sequenced sample was blood, either unsorted or a sorted T cell fraction (not recorded which). Every receptor here comes from a female donor with ankylosing spondylitis or in good health (not recorded which).

This CDR3 reads CASSLQGEGETQYF. The CDR3, as DNA: TGTGCCAGCAGCTTACAGGGGGAAGGAGAGACCCAGTACTTC. The chain joins TRBV7-9 to TRBJ2-5, with 7 bases matching TRBD1. The CDR3 length is 14 residues. V dropped 2 bases and J dropped 4; count of bases not matched to a gene: 4. Germline-derived CDR1 and CDR2 are SEHNR and FQNEAQ (reference sequence).

This clonotype was counted ten times or more. V usage is TRBV5-5 and J usage is TRBJ2-4; D gene unclear. The CDR3 covers 14 residues. In germline, CDR1 is SGHKS, CDR2 YYEKEE (reference sequence). V was shortened by 4 bases and J by 0 bases, with 8 bases between the two germline ends. CDR3 loop: CASSQVLAKNIQYF. CDR3 in DNA: TGTGCCAGCAGCCAGGTTCTAGCCAAAAACATTCAGTACTTC.

This clonotype was counted ten times or more. V and J are TRBV7-2 and TRBJ2-7, with TRBD2 as a possible D gene (5 bases). Germline lookup yields CDR1 SGHTA and CDR2 FQGNSA. The CDR3 runs 13 residues. V dropped 3 bases and J dropped 3 bases, with 9 bases sitting between them. CDR3 residues: CASSFIGLYEQYF. CDR3 bases: TGTGCCAGCAGCTTTATCGGACTCTACGAGCAGTACTTC.

This clonotype was counted at least ten times. V usage is TRBV28 and J usage is TRBJ1-4; TRBD1 is a possible D gene (6 bases). Germline V CDR1 and CDR2: MDHEN, SYDVKM. Trimming shortened V by 5 bases and J by 1 base, and 14 bases separated the two germline ends. This CDR3 has 16 amino acids. DNA for the CDR3: TGTGCCAGCAGTCGCGCGGGGGCGGGAACTAATGAAAAACTGTTTTTT. Translating gives CASSRAGAGTNEKLFF.

This clonotype has a count of ten or more. CDR3 coding DNA: TGTGCCAGCAGTGGGGAACTAGCGGGATTCGGCGAGCAGTTCTTC. Amino acids: CASSGELAGFGEQFF. The chain couples TRBV2 to TRBJ2-1; 10 positions agree with TRBD2. This CDR3 comprises 15 residues. V shed 4 bases, J shed 10 bases, and the junction held 10 bases outside the gene matches. Per germline, CDR1 SNHLY and CDR2 FYNNEI.

Ten or more counts support this clonotype. The V and J genes are TRBV5-5 and TRBJ2-6; D uncertain. Germline assignment: CDR1 SGHKS and CDR2 YYEKEE (reference sequence). The CDR3 extends over 15 amino acids. Here the CDR3 DNA reads TGTGCAAAACAGTCTTTCGGCTCTGGGGCCAACGTCCTGACTTTC. Protein: CAKQSFGSGANVLTF.

This clonotype was seen at least ten times. V gene TRBV12-3 or TRBV12-4 combines with J gene TRBJ1-3; D is unresolved. The CDR3 totals 16 residues. V was pared by 6 bases and J by 3 bases, with 18 bases between. In DNA form, the CDR3 reads TGTGCCAGCAGCCCCTGGGAGGTTCTCCATGGAAACACCATATATTTT. It specifies CASSPWEVLHGNTIYF.

This clonotype has a handful of counts. This chain uses TRBV5-5 with TRBJ1-3, with D unclear. This CDR3 spans 13 amino acids. Germline values: CDR1 SGHKS, CDR2 YYEKEE (reference sequence). V lost 3 bases to trimming and J lost 1 base, with 5 bases between them. CDR3 amino acids: CASSWGSGNTIYF. CDR3 in DNA: TGTGCCAGCAGCTGGGGATCTGGAAACACCATATATTTT.

This clonotype has a count of ten or more. V usage is TRBV18 and J usage is TRBJ1-3; 7 bases map to TRBD1. CDR3 size: 13 residues. Germline V lookup: CDR1 KGHSH, CDR2 LQKENI. J lost 2 bases, V lost 6 bases, and 1 base had no gene match. The CDR3 sequence is CASSGTAGNTIYF. CDR3 sequence (DNA): TGTGCCAGCTCCGGGACAGCTGGAAACACCATATATTTT.

This clonotype was detected many times. The chain couples TRBV7-2 to TRBJ2-1, with D possibly being TRBD2 (5 bases). This CDR3 contains 14 residues. V dropped 6 bases and J dropped 2 bases, with 11 bases sitting between them. Germline lookup yields CDR1 SGHTA and CDR2 FQGNSA. CDR3 bases: TGTGCCAGCAGGACTATAGGGACCTACAATGAGCAGTTCTTC. Translated: CASRTIGTYNEQFF.

This clonotype was seen more than once but under ten times. The CDR3 sequence is CASSPRGDLWSDNQPQHF. The CDR3 bases are TGTGCCAGCTCACCACGGGGCGATCTTTGGTCGGACAATCAGCCCCAGCATTTT. The rearrangement uses TRBV18 and TRBJ1-5; D is possibly TRBD1 (5 bases). V lost 1 base, J lost 3 bases, and 19 bases lay in between. Germline V gene data show CDR1 as KGHSH and CDR2 as LQKENI. This CDR3 is built from 18 residues.

The V and J genes are TRBV27 and TRBJ2-2; possible D gene TRBD2, 5 bases. The germline V and J ends were trimmed by 5 bases and 8 bases, with 12 bases remaining between them. Looked up from germline, CDR1 is MNHEY and CDR2 is SMNVEV (reference sequence). The CDR3 extends over 13 amino acids. In nucleotides, the CDR3 is TGTGCCAGCAGTCCCCGCGAGGGAGGGGAGCTGTTTTTT. It specifies CASSPREGGELFF.

In its sample, this clonotype was seen many times. The chain has TRBV3-1 and TRBJ2-7, with D perhaps matching TRBD2 (5 bases). From germline, CDR1 is LGHDT and CDR2 YNNKEL (reference sequence). With 1 base removed from V and 2 bases from J, the gap between germline ends came to 6 bases. This CDR3 spans 13 amino acids. In DNA form, the CDR3 reads TGTGCCAGCAGCCAAGGAGGGACCTACGAGCAGTACTTC. It specifies CASSQGGTYEQYF.

V is TRBV4-1 and J is TRBJ2-5; TRBD2 aligns across 9 bases. The trim removed 1 base at V and 2 bases at J, leaving 2 bases unmatched. The CDR3 has 15 amino acids. Germline values: CDR1 MGHRA, CDR2 YSYEKL. The CDR3: CASSQGGLAQETQYF. The CDR3, as DNA: TGCGCCAGCAGCCAAGGGGGACTAGCTCAAGAGACCCAGTACTTC.

Many counts were recorded for this clonotype. The CDR3 spells CSVTGSGANVLTF. The CDR3 nucleotides are TGCAGCGTTACAGGCTCTGGGGCCAACGTCCTGACTTTC. The chain joins TRBV29-1 to TRBJ2-6, with D possibly TRBD1 on 5 matching bases. V dropped 5 bases and J dropped 0 bases, with 5 bases sitting between them. CDR1 SQVTM and CDR2 ANQGSEA come from the germline V gene. This CDR3 is 13 amino acids long.

This clonotype was seen ten or more times. This chain uses TRBV9 with TRBJ2-3; 8 bases match TRBD1. This CDR3 comprises 12 residues. The germline gives CDR1 SGDLS, CDR2 YYNGEE. The V gene end was trimmed by 10 bases and the J gene end by 4 bases; junction bases not matched to a gene: 5. CDR3 coding DNA: TGTGCCTCAGACAGGGGCTCAGATACGCAGTATTTT. This translates into CASDRGSDTQYF. Full variable domain (outside the CDR3, taken from reference TRBV9 and TRBJ2-3): DSGVTQTPKHLITATGQRVTLRCSPRSGDLSVYWYQQSLDQGLQFLIQYYNGEERAKGNILERFSAQQFPDLHSELNLSSLELGDSALYFCASDRGSDTQYFGPGTRLTVL.

This clonotype was observed many times. This chain joins TRBV5-1 and TRBJ2-3; D gene uncertain. This CDR3 contains 15 residues. V dropped 8 bases and J dropped 3 bases, with 19 bases sitting between them. Germline CDR1 is SGHRS and CDR2 is YFSETQ. The CDR3 DNA reads as TGCGCCAGTTTGCGGACGCACTCCGATACAGATACGCAGTATTTT. This codes for CASLRTHSDTDTQYF.

Ten or more counts support this clonotype. The V and J genes are TRBV5-1 and TRBJ1-1; 12 positions agree with TRBD1. The CDR3 has 15 residues. J lost 3 bases, V lost 3 bases, and 3 bases had no gene match. Germline V gene lookup returns CDR1 SGHRS and CDR2 YFSETQ. CDR3 in DNA: TGCGCCAGCAGCTCGGGACAGGGGGCTTACACTGAAGCTTTCTTT. Amino acids: CASSSGQGAYTEAFF.

This clonotype was counted many times. The chain joins TRBV6-5 to TRBJ1-1; D not certain. The V gene's germline CDR1 is MNHEY and CDR2 SVGAGI. Trimming shortened V by 0 bases and J by 4 bases, and 9 bases separated the two germline ends. This CDR3 is 14 amino acids long. CDR3 protein: CASSYSQTGTEAFF. CDR3 sequence (DNA): TGTGCCAGCAGTTACTCACAGACGGGCACTGAAGCTTTCTTT.

This clonotype showed up just a few times. This chain links TRBV12-3 or TRBV12-4 with TRBJ2-6, with 7 positions matching TRBD2. This CDR3 is 15 amino acids long. V trimming: 6 bases; J trimming: 2 bases; junction bases outside the gene matches: 4. The chain's CDR3 is CASSIRGAGANVLTF. CDR3 coding DNA: TGTGCCAGCAGCATACGGGGGGCTGGGGCCAACGTCCTGACTTTC.

Regarding this clonotype: This sequence may be a read error, since a much larger clone differs from it by one base. The gene calls are TRBV20-1 and TRBJ1-1; TRBD1 agrees at 8 bases. Germline CDR1 is DFQATT and CDR2 is SNEGSKA (reference sequence). With V trimmed by 7 bases and J by 4 bases, 5 bases remained unmatched. This CDR3 spans 12 amino acids. CDR3 DNA: TGCAGTGAGACAGGGGTGAGCACTGAAGCTTTCTTT. The encoded protein is CSETGVSTEAFF.

The sample holds many counts of this clonotype. The chain couples TRBV20-1 to TRBJ1-4, with a possible D match to TRBD1 (6 bases). The ends were cut back, 0 bases at V and 7 bases at J, with 15 bases in the middle. The CDR3 spans 15 residues. Germline CDR1 and CDR2: DFQATT and SNEGSKA (reference sequence). The CDR3 protein is CSARDPTGSGEKLFF. The DNA for the CDR3 is TGCAGTGCTAGAGATCCCACAGGGAGTGGTGAAAAACTGTTTTTT.

This chain connects TRBV27 to TRBJ2-4, with no clear D. This CDR3 contains 13 residues. The V gene lost 3 bases and the J gene lost 7 bases, with 10 bases spanning the gap. Germline CDR1 and CDR2: MNHEY and SMNVEV (reference sequence). In nucleotides, the CDR3 is TGTGCCAGCAGTTTCGGCGACGGGAACATTCAGTACTTC. Its protein product is CASSFGDGNIQYF.

This clonotype was counted ten times or more. The genes are TRBV7-9 and TRBJ2-1, with 7 nucleotides matching TRBD1. The CDR3 is made up of 12 amino acids. J was trimmed by 9 bases and V by 5 bases; bases with no gene match: 4. Germline assignment: CDR1 SEHNR and CDR2 FQNEAQ (reference sequence). CDR3 in amino acids: CASSPTGLEQFF. DNA of the CDR3: TGTGCCAGCAGCCCGACAGGGCTTGAGCAGTTCTTC.

J is TRBJ2-1 and V is TRBV5-1; D is ambiguous. This CDR3 is built from 14 residues. The V end lost 4 bases, the J end lost 1 base, and 9 bases lay between the germline ends. Germline lookup yields CDR1 SGHRS and CDR2 YFSETQ. CDR3 coding DNA: TGCGCCAGCAGCCCGAAGGGTTCCTACAATGAGCAGTTCTTC. This gives the protein CASSPKGSYNEQFF.